This T cell receptor beta chain appears in the sequencing data of a study of CD4 T cells in relation to SARS-CoV-2 and coronaviruses. At the level of the study: The negative reference was HIV-1 Nef peptide pool or peptide-free culture. Study results and limitations: In roughly two thirds of donors, memory CD4+ clonotypes crossrecognized SARS-CoV-2 and at least one common cold coronavirus spike.

A remark on this clone: Antigen unknown.

The data were produced by immunoSEQ multiplex PCR, yet TCRdb's version contains in-frame clones alone and is incomplete. Of 15,000 to 20,000 clones listed, about 78% are singletons. Germline CDR1 reads SEHNR; CDR2 reads FQNEAQ (reference sequence). The CDR3 totals 13 residues. The V end lost 1 base, the J end lost 6 bases, and 6 bases lay between the germline ends. Unexposed donor CD4+ T cells date from about 2010-2019, before the COVID-19 pandemic. Isolation of CD4+ T cells took place after 10 days in culture. As cell numbers allowed, unexposed-donor CD4+ T cells faced SARS-CoV-2 S/N and four cold-coronavirus spikes. Cultures received half-medium IL-2 refreshes on days 3 and 7.

This clonotype was sampled from a human donor in good health. The V call is TRBV7-9, the J call TRBJ2-2, with D unclear. The sample taken for sequencing was CD4+ T cells from PBMCs, cultured in vitro. CDR3 nucleotide sequence: TGTGCCAGCAGCTTAGAAGGGTCCGGGGAGCTGTTTTTT. It encodes CASSLEGSGELFF.